The 6 T cell receptor beta chains in this list originate from one sample, sequenced in a study of T cell responses to AZD1222 COVID-19 vaccine. TCRdb's table, derived via immunoSEQ multiplex PCR, lists solely in-frame clones and lacks some. The sample lists about 39,000 clones; 88% were seen once. Sequences were derived from peripheral blood, sampled 28 days after the second dose of the MenACWY control vaccine. These TCRs come from an adult who received the MenACWY meningococcal vaccine as a control.

Only a few counts were recorded for this clone. The chain couples TRBV7-6 to TRBJ2-2; D is unresolved. CDR3 length: 15 residues. Between the trimmed V and J ends, which lost 0 bases and 3 bases, there was a span of 8 bases. The germline gives CDR1 SGHVS, CDR2 FNYEAQ. The DNA of the CDR3 is TGTGCCAGCAGCTTAGCAGGCCATGACACCGGGGAGCTGTTTTTT. It yields the protein CASSLAGHDTGELFF. The whole variable domain, filled in from reference TRBV7-6 and TRBJ2-2, reads GAGVSQSPRYKVTKRGQDVALRCDPISGHVSLYWYRQALGQGPEFLTYFNYEAQQDKSGLPNDRFSAERPEGSISTLTIQRTEQRDSAMYRCASSLAGHDTGELFFGEGSRLTVL.

This chain links TRBV7-3 with TRBJ2-5, with D unresolved. CDR1 is SGHTA, CDR2 FQGTGA, per germline. The CDR3 spans 13 residues. Trimming took 3 bases from V and 2 from J, leaving 7 bases between them. The CDR3 DNA is TGTGCCAGCAGCTTGAGCGCACAAGAGACCCAGTACTTC. Amino acids: CASSLSAQETQYF.

The V and J genes are TRBV6-4 and TRBJ2-3; 9 bases fit TRBD2. Trimming cost V 3 bases and J 0 bases; bases outside gene matches: 1. CDR1 is MRHNA and CDR2 is SNTAGT in the germline V gene. The CDR3 extends over 15 amino acids. CDR3 in amino acids: CASSELAGSTDTQYF. DNA for the CDR3: TGTGCCAGCAGTGAGCTAGCGGGGAGCACAGATACGCAGTATTTT.

The chain combines TRBV27 with TRBJ2-7; TRBD2 might be the D (5 bases). The CDR3 loop spans 15 amino acids. Deletions cut 5 bases from V and 0 bases from J, with 14 bases between. Germline assignment: CDR1 MNHEY and CDR2 SMNVEV (reference sequence). CDR3 coding DNA: TGTGCCAGCAGTATCAAGAGGGCCAGCTCCTACGAGCAGTACTTC. Protein: CASSIKRASSYEQYF.

V is TRBV25-1 and J is TRBJ2-1, with 7 bases lining up with TRBD2. From germline, CDR1 is MGHDK and CDR2 SYGVNS. Trimming removed 7 bases from V and 6 bases from J; junction bases left unmatched: 12. The CDR3 has 15 residues. This CDR3 is CASTKTREGGNEQFF. The DNA of the CDR3 is TGTGCCAGCACCAAAACAAGGGAGGGAGGCAATGAGCAGTTCTTC.

This clone is a singleton in its sample. V is TRBV14 and J is TRBJ2-5; D uncertain. This CDR3 is 15 amino acids long. The V gene's germline CDR1 is SGHDN and CDR2 FVKESK. Deletions cut 1 base from V and 0 bases from J, with 9 bases between. Here the CDR3 reads CASSQVGGYQETQYF. In DNA form, the CDR3 reads TGTGCCAGCAGCCAAGTAGGCGGATACCAAGAGACCCAGTACTTC.